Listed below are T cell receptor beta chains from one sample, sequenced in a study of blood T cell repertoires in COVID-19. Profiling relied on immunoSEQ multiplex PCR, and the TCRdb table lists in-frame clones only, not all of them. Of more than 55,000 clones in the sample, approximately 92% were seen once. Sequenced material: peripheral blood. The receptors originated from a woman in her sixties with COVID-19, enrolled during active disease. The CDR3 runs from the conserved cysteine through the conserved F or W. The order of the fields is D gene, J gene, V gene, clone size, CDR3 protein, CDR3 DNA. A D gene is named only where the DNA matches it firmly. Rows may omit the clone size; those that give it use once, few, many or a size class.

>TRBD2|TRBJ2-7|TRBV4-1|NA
CASSWREGDYEQYF
TGCGCCAGCAGCTGGCGGGAGGGCGACTACGAGCAGTACTTC
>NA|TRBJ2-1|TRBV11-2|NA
CASSSRADPYNEQFF
TGTGCCAGCAGCTCCCGAGCGGACCCCTACAATGAGCAGTTCTTC
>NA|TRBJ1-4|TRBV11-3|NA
CASSPPGVKKLFF
TGTGCCAGCAGCCCACCCGGGGTTAAAAAACTGTTTTTT
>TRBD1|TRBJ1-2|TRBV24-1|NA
CATSPGQANYGYTF
TGTGCCACCAGTCCAGGACAGGCTAACTATGGCTACACCTTC
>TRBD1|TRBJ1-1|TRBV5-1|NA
CASSPDRVGTEAFF
TGCGCCAGCAGTCCAGACAGGGTCGGGACTGAAGCTTTCTTT
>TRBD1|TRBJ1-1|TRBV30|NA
CAWSVSYRGHTEAFF
TGTGCCTGGAGTGTCTCCTACAGGGGGCACACTGAAGCTTTCTTT
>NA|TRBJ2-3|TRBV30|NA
CAWSVREFGNTQYF
TGTGCCTGGAGTGTGCGTGAGTTCGGGAATACGCAGTATTTT
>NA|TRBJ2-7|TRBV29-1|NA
CSAERGIGYEQYF
TGCAGCGCCGAGAGGGGGATTGGCTACGAGCAGTACTTC
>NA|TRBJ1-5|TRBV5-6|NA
CASSLRGGWNQPQHF
TGTGCCAGCAGCCTAAGGGGGGGTTGGAATCAGCCCCAGCATTTT
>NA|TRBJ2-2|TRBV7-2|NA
CASSLAAKYTGELFF
TGTGCCAGCAGCTTAGCGGCCAAATACACCGGGGAGCTGTTTTTT
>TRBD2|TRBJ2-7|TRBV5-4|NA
CASSTPGLAGSQQYF
TGTGCCAGCAGTACCCCGGGACTAGCGGGATCCCAGCAGTACTTC
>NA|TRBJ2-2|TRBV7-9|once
CASTPADTGELFF
TGTGCCAGCACCCCCGCGGACACCGGGGAGCTGTTTTTT
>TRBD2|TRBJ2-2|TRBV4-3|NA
CASSRGRAGRDVELFF
TGCGCCAGCAGCCGAGGGCGGGCCGGGAGGGATGTGGAGCTGTTTTTT
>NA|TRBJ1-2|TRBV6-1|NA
CASSETETVALYGYTF
TGTGCCAGCAGTGAAACTGAGACAGTGGCGCTATATGGCTACACCTTC